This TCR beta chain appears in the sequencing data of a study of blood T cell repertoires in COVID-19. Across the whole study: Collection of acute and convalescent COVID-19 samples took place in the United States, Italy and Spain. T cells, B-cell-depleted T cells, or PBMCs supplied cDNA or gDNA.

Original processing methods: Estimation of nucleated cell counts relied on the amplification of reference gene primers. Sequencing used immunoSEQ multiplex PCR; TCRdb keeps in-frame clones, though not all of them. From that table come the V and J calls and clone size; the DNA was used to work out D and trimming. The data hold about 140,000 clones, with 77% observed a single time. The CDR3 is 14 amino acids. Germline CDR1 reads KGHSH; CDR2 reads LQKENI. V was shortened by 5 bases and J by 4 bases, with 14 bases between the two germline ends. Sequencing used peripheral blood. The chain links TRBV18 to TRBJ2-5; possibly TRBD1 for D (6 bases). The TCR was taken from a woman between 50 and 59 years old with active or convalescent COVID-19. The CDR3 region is CASSAGQPPETQYF. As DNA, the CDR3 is TGTGCCAGCTCAGCCGGACAGCCGCCAGAGACCCAGTACTTC.